The 20 T cell receptor beta chains reported below all come from one sample, sequenced in a study of blood T cell repertoires in COVID-19 (dated by TCRdb to 2018 to 2021). The library was produced with the immunoSEQ multiplex PCR assay. TCRdb's version of the immuneACCESS table is confined to in-frame rearrangements and falls short of the full clone set. An unresolved V gene accounts for under half of the shortfall where checked; the remainder is of unknown origin. Within this sample are about 130,000 clones, with about 88% of them counted one time only. The ten largest make up 2% to 2.5% of the sample. The sample comprised PBMCs or T cells enriched from blood (not recorded which). The receptor source for this set is a man in his forties with acute COVID-19.

The chain couples TRBV12-3 or TRBV12-4 to TRBJ1-2, with D perhaps TRBD1 (5 bases). This CDR3 has 13 amino acids. Trimming cost V 0 bases and J 8 bases, with 10 bases left between them. In nucleotides, the CDR3 is TGTGCCAGCAGTTTAGCTGGGGCGCGGGGCTACACCTTC. This codes for CASSLAGARGYTF.

The V call is TRBV21-1, the J call TRBJ2-7; TRBD2, the table's D call, was not compared with the DNA. TRBV21-1 is a pseudogene locus. The CDR3 covers 17 residues. Written as DNA, the CDR3 is TGTGCCAGCAGCAAACGACCTCCTAGCGCCTTCCCCTACGAGCAGTACTTC. This sequence encodes CASSKRPPSAFPYEQYF.

The chain carries TRBV5-1 and TRBJ2-2; D might be TRBD2 (5 bases). The germline gives CDR1 SGHRS, CDR2 YFSETQ. The CDR3 is made up of 14 amino acids. Deletions cut 3 bases from V and 7 bases from J, with 13 bases between. The CDR3 reads CASSSGDGVGELFF. The CDR3, as DNA: TGCGCCAGCAGCTCCGGAGACGGGGTCGGGGAGCTGTTTTTT.

The chain couples TRBV12-5 to TRBJ2-7; 8 nucleotides agree with TRBD2. There are 13 residues in the CDR3. Trimming removed 2 bases from V and 6 bases from J; junction bases left unmatched: 3. The V gene's germline CDR1 is LGHNT and CDR2 FRNRAP. CDR3 sequence (DNA): TGTGCTAGTGGTTTGAACCTAGCGGGCGAGCAGTACTTC. Protein product: CASGLNLAGEQYF. The full variable domain, completed using reference TRBV12-5 and TRBJ2-7, is DARVTQTPRHKVTEMGQEVTMRCQPILGHNTVFWYRQTMMQGLELLAYFRNRAPLDDSGMPKDRFSAEMPDATLATLKIQPSEPRDSAVYFCASGLNLAGEQYFGPGTRLTVT.

The chain links TRBV6-5 to TRBJ1-3, with 7 bases aligning to TRBD1. In germline, CDR1 is MNHEY, CDR2 SVGAGI. Trimming removed 10 bases from V and 4 bases from J; junction bases left unmatched: 7. This CDR3 is built from 13 residues. The CDR3 coding sequence is TGTGCCACCTTCACAGGGGTAGGAAACACCATATATTTT. Its translation: CATFTGVGNTIYF.

The chain combines TRBV18 with TRBJ1-6; no reliable D call. Per germline, CDR1 KGHSH and CDR2 LQKENI. Trimming removed 3 bases at V and 2 bases at J, with 14 bases between. The CDR3 is 17 residues long. The CDR3 bases are TGTGCCAGCTCACCGGACCCTGGAGGCCCCTATAATTCACCCCTCCACTTT. Translated, it gives CASSPDPGGPYNSPLHF.

The chain links TRBV7-8 to TRBJ2-1; TRBD2 agrees at 10 bases. The germline V gene encodes CDR1 SGHVS and CDR2 FQNEAQ. The CDR3 contains 14 residues. After removal of 8 bases from V and 4 bases from J, the junction contained 5 bases not matched to a gene. The CDR3 sequence is CASSGTSDYNEQFF. The CDR3 DNA is TGTGCCAGCTCTGGGACTAGCGATTACAATGAGCAGTTCTTC.

CDR3 sequence (DNA): TGTGCCAGCTCACCCGCGGGACAGGGAGGCTACGAGCAGTACTTC. Its protein product is CASSPAGQGGYEQYF. The rearrangement uses TRBV18 and TRBJ2-7, with 9 nucleotides matching TRBD1. Germline V gene sequence: CDR1 KGHSH, CDR2 LQKENI. J lost 3 bases, V lost 3 bases, and 6 bases had no gene match. The CDR3 spans 15 residues.

This sequence joins TRBV5-6 and TRBJ1-2; 7 bases map to TRBD1. J was trimmed by 0 bases and V by 4 bases; bases with no gene match: 15. Germline-derived CDR1 and CDR2 are SGHDT and YYEEEE. CDR3 length equals 18 residues. In DNA form, the CDR3 reads TGTGCCAGCAGCCTGGATGGGGGGCGAGGGGGCTCTAACTATGGCTACACCTTC. It codes for CASSLDGGRGGSNYGYTF. The full variable domain, with the rest looked up from reference TRBV5-6 and TRBJ1-2, is DAGVTQSPTHLIKTRGQQVTLRCSPKSGHDTVSWYQQALGQGPQFIFQYYEEEERQRGNFPDRFSGHQFPNYSSELNVNALLLGDSALYLCASSLDGGRGGSNYGYTFGSGTRLTVV.

This clone was detected a few times. The CDR3 DNA follows: TGTGCCAGCAGCGTAGGCGGCGCCCCCCATGAGCAGTTCTTC. Translation gives CASSVGGAPHEQFF. This chain uses TRBV7-3 with TRBJ2-1; no firm D call. CDR1 is SGHTA and CDR2 is FQGTGA in the germline V gene. The CDR3 extends over 14 amino acids. V was trimmed by 5 bases and J by 8 bases, leaving 16 bases between them.

The genes are TRBV29-1 and TRBJ2-3; the match to TRBD2 covers 7 bases. Germline V gene lookup returns CDR1 SQVTM and CDR2 ANQGSEA. This CDR3 region has 12 residues. With 6 bases clipped from V and 1 base from J, the junction kept 1 base outside the gene matches. CDR3 sequence: CSVAGGTDTQYF. DNA of the CDR3: TGCAGCGTGGCGGGGGGCACAGATACGCAGTATTTT.

This chain uses TRBV27 with TRBJ2-1, with TRBD2 as a possible D gene (5 bases). The V end lost 5 bases, the J end lost 5 bases, and 16 bases lay between the germline ends. CDR1 and CDR2 (germline): MNHEY, SMNVEV (reference sequence). This CDR3 comprises 15 residues. The CDR3 sequence: CASSLGSGRNNEQFF. The CDR3 DNA follows: TGTGCCAGCAGTCTGGGAAGCGGCCGGAACAATGAGCAGTTCTTC.

Comments on this clone: The sample holds other DNA sequences that translate to the same CDR3. DNA of the CDR3: TGTGCCAGCAGCCCGGGACAGGGGATTTCCTATGGCTACACCTTC. It is translated as CASSPGQGISYGYTF. The chain couples TRBV14 to TRBJ1-2, with 10 bases identical to TRBD1. V lost 4 bases, J lost 4 bases, and 6 bases stayed unmatched. Per germline, CDR1 SGHDN and CDR2 FVKESK. The CDR3 is 15 residues long.

The V and J genes are TRBV2 and TRBJ2-7, with a weak D call TRBD2 (6 bases). In germline, CDR1 is SNHLY, CDR2 FYNNEI. V was clipped by 3 bases and J by 0 bases, with 9 bases between them. CDR3 length equals 14 residues. The CDR3 bases are TGTGCCAGCAGTGACGGGAGAGCCTCCTACGAGCAGTACTTC. Translated: CASSDGRASYEQYF.

V gene TRBV28 combines with J gene TRBJ2-7; D unclear. CDR3 length: 12 residues. Trimming stripped 2 bases from V and 3 bases from J, with 5 bases between. From germline, CDR1 is MDHEN and CDR2 SYDVKM. This CDR3 reads CASSLMRYEQYF. In nucleotides, the CDR3 is TGTGCCAGCAGTTTAATGCGCTACGAGCAGTACTTC.

The gene calls are TRBV28 and TRBJ2-2; D unclear. Trimming removed 3 bases from V and 6 bases from J, with 8 bases in between. The CDR3 sequence is 13 residues long. Germline V CDR1 and CDR2: MDHEN, SYDVKM. CDR3: CASSLSSSGELFF. The DNA of the CDR3 is TGTGCCAGCAGTTTGTCCTCCTCCGGGGAGCTGTTTTTT.

The chain combines TRBV7-2 with TRBJ2-3, with 9 bases fitting TRBD2. This CDR3 spans 16 amino acids. The germline gives CDR1 SGHTA, CDR2 FQGNSA. V shed 1 base and J 3 bases; nucleotides not matched to a gene: 5. The CDR3 region has the DNA TGTGCCAGCAGCTTAGTAGCGGGAGTTTATACAGATACGCAGTATTTT. This gives the protein CASSLVAGVYTDTQYF.

The rearrangement uses TRBV24-1 and TRBJ2-1; D unclear. Per the germline V gene, CDR1 is KGHDR and CDR2 is SFDVKD. This CDR3 comprises 12 residues. V lost 2 bases and J 7 bases, leaving 5 bases between the germline ends. This CDR3 is CATSDSTNEQFF. The CDR3 nucleotides read TGTGCCACCAGTGATTCGACTAATGAGCAGTTCTTC.

The sample holds a few counts of this clone. This sequence joins TRBV19 and TRBJ2-5; 7 bases are shared with TRBD2. This CDR3 spans 15 amino acids. Losses at the gene ends were 5 bases for V and 4 bases for J; bases not matched to a gene: 10. The germline CDR1 and CDR2 sequences are LNHDA and SQIVND (reference sequence). CDR3 coding DNA: TGTGCCAGTAGTGTAGTCCGGGAGGAGTCAGAGACCCAGTACTTC. Translation gives CASSVVREESETQYF.

The chain has TRBV15 and TRBJ1-5; 8 bases map to TRBD1. The CDR3 has 15 amino acids. Germline assignment: CDR1 LNHNV and CDR2 YYDKDF (reference sequence). V dropped 6 bases and J dropped 2; count of bases not matched to a gene: 6. The CDR3 spells CATRVDREGNQPQHF. The CDR3 DNA reads TGTGCCACCAGAGTGGACAGGGAGGGCAATCAGCCCCAGCATTTT.